This T cell receptor beta chain derives from a study of T cell responses to AZD1222 COVID-19 vaccine. Clones were read by immunoSEQ multiplex PCR, and TCRdb kept only the in-frame ones, dropping some. The data hold 95,000 to 100,000 clones, with 75% to 95% observed a single time. With 5 bases clipped from V and 5 bases from J, the junction kept 5 bases outside the gene matches. The germline V gene encodes CDR1 MNHEY and CDR2 SVGAGI. This CDR3 is 13 amino acids long. V and J are TRBV6-5 and TRBJ1-2; the match to TRBD1 covers 7 bases. The sample in question was peripheral blood, obtained on day 0 of AZD1222 vaccination. This receptor was obtained from an adult in good health. The CDR3: CASSRGTEYGYTF. CDR3 DNA sequence: TGTGCCAGCAGTCGTGGGACAGAATATGGCTACACCTTC.